This T cell receptor beta chain comes out of a study of response to subunit inactivated influenza vaccine. Regarding the study as a whole: Only a handful of new T cells, the authors suggested, are recruited with each seasonal influenza vaccination.

Using its own MiXCR run on the RT-PCR reads, TCRdb lists one record per CDR3 protein. The sample lists roughly 790,000 distinct CDR3 sequences; approximately 21% were seen once. Trimming removed 6 bases from V and 0 bases from J, with 9 bases in between. From germline, CDR1 is MDHEN and CDR2 SYDVKM. The CDR3 is 14 amino acids. The table lists this clonotype with many counts. Its target is unknown. This chain joins TRBV28 and TRBJ2-1, with D uncertain. Sequenced material: PBMCs from blood, taken about 5 days after vaccination. This TCR derives from a man aged 50 or older who received an inactivated influenza vaccine. CDR3 loop: CASRTFNSYNEQFF. CDR3 coding DNA: TGTGCCAGCAGGACATTCAACTCCTACAATGAGCAGTTCTTC.